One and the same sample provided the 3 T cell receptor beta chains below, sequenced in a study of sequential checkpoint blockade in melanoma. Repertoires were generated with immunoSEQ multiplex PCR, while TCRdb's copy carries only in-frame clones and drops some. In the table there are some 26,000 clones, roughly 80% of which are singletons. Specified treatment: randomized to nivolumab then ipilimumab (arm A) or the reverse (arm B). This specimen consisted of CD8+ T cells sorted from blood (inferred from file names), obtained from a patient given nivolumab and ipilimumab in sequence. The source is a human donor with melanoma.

The CDR3: CASSGSVNTEAFF. In DNA form, the CDR3 reads TGTGCCAGCAGTGGCAGCGTGAACACTGAAGCTTTCTTT. The chain combines TRBV6-5 with TRBJ1-1, with D unresolved. The CDR3 extends over 13 amino acids. In germline, CDR1 is MNHEY, CDR2 SVGAGI. With 5 bases removed from V and 0 bases from J, the gap between germline ends came to 7 bases.

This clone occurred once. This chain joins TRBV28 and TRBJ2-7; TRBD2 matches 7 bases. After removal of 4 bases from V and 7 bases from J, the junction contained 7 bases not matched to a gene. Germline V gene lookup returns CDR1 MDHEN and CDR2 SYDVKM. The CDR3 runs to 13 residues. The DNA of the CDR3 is TGTGCCAGCAGTTGGACACTGGGAGGGGAGCAGTACTTC. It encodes CASSWTLGGEQYF.

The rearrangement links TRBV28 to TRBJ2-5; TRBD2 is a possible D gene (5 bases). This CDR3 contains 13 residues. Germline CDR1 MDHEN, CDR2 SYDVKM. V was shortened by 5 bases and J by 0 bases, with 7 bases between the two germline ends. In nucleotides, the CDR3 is TGTGCCAGCAGTCCGAGGGACCAAGAGACCCAGTACTTC. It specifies CASSPRDQETQYF.